This T cell receptor (beta chain) is from a study of CD4 T cells in relation to SARS-CoV-2 and coronaviruses. Germline CDR1 and CDR2: SGHVS and FQNEAQ. The CDR3 is made up of 14 amino acids. Trimming took 1 base from V and 6 from J, leaving 12 bases between them. CD4 enrichment then naive enrichment separated naive from memory CD4+ cells. Repertoires were generated with immunoSEQ multiplex PCR, while TCRdb's copy carries only in-frame clones and drops some. Of 30,000 to 45,000 clones in the sample, roughly 90% were seen once. Study-wide results and limits: No donor gave both pre-pandemic and post-infection samples. In 55% to 75% of donors, memory CD4+ clonotypes crossrecognized SARS-CoV-2 and at least one common cold coronavirus spike. Monoreactive clones expanded significantly more to SARS-CoV-2 than crossreactive clones did.

As concerns this clone: Its antigen is not identified.

The receptor's source is an adult with COVID-19. This chain connects TRBV7-8 to TRBJ1-1; a possible D gene is TRBD1 (6 bases). Sequencing was done on a sample of memory CD4+ T cells from PBMCs. CDR3: CASSLGGGPAEAFF. In DNA, the CDR3 is TGTGCCAGCAGCTTAGGAGGGGGTCCCGCTGAAGCTTTCTTT.